This is a list of T cell receptor beta chains from one sample in a study of cytomegalovirus exposure and HLA in healthy donors. The repertoire was sequenced with immunoSEQ multiplex PCR; TCRdb's copy has only in-frame clones and lacks some. The sample has around 140,000 clones, less than 90% seen once. Sequenced sample: PBMCs. The receptor source for this set is a man aged 40-50 years in good health and CMV-seronegative. The CDR3 runs from the conserved cysteine through the conserved F or W. Each record gives: D gene, clone size, J gene, V gene, CDR3 protein, CDR3 DNA. A D gene is named only where the DNA matches it firmly. Only part of the rows carry a size: once, few, many, or a class if the clone is expanded.

>NA|once|TRBJ2-2|TRBV28
CASPDTNTGELFF
TGTGCCAGCCCTGACACGAACACCGGGGAGCTGTTTTTT
>NA|NA|TRBJ2-2|TRBV6-1
CASGGYTAQVTGELFF
TGTGCCAGCGGTGGATATACAGCTCAGGTCACCGGGGAGCTGTTTTTT
>NA|NA|TRBJ1-1|TRBV6-5
CASSRGLNTEAFF
TGTGCCAGCAGCCGAGGATTGAACACTGAAGCTTTCTTT
>NA|NA|TRBJ2-7|TRBV7-6
CASSFTSQAYEQYF
TGTGCCAGCAGCTTTACCTCCCAGGCCTACGAGCAGTACTTC
>NA|NA|TRBJ1-1|TRBV28
CASSFPGGGFEAFF
TGTGCCAGCAGTTTTCCCGGGGGGGGTTTCGAAGCTTTCTTT
>NA|NA|TRBJ2-5|TRBV7-9
CASSEPTGQETQYF
TGTGCCAGCAGCGAACCTACAGGACAAGAGACCCAGTACTTC
>TRBD2|NA|TRBJ2-1|TRBV6-5
CASSYSLAGDYNEQFF
TGTGCCAGCAGTTACTCGTTAGCGGGAGACTACAATGAGCAGTTCTTC
>TRBD1|NA|TRBJ2-1|TRBV27
CASSRPGQRYNEQFF
TGTGCCAGCAGCAGACCGGGACAGAGGTACAATGAGCAGTTCTTC
>TRBD1|few|TRBJ1-5|TRBV2
CASRSGGGQPQHF
TGTGCCAGCAGGTCAGGGGGCGGTCAGCCCCAGCATTTT
>TRBD1|NA|TRBJ1-1|TRBV5-6
CASSPGQGNTEAFF
TGTGCCAGCAGCCCGGGACAGGGGAACACTGAAGCTTTCTTT
>NA|NA|TRBJ2-7|TRBV5-1
CASSEEPYEQYF
TGCGCCAGCAGTGAGGAACCCTACGAGCAGTACTTC
>NA|NA|TRBJ1-2|TRBV29-1
CSVDPYGYGYTF
TGCAGCGTTGATCCCTACGGCTATGGCTACACCTTC
>TRBD2|NA|TRBJ2-3|TRBV9
CASSVTSTSTDTQYF
TGTGCCAGCAGCGTGACTAGCACTAGCACAGATACGCAGTATTTT
>NA|NA|TRBJ2-3|TRBV29-1
CSASRSTDTQYF
TGCAGCGCATCCAGGAGCACAGATACGCAGTATTTT
>NA|NA|TRBJ2-7|TRBV6-1
CASSEAGRVGYEQYF
TGTGCCAGCAGTGAAGCGGGCAGGGTGGGCTACGAGCAGTACTTC